The entry below gives a single T cell receptor (beta chain) sequence along with its context. The antigen remains undetermined. The germline CDR1 and CDR2 sequences are MNHNS and SASEGT. The CDR3 extends over 14 amino acids. V was cut by 6 bases and J by 7 bases, with 18 bases left in between. This sample is part of a study of cytomegalovirus exposure and HLA in healthy donors. In the study overall: The 90 to 150 validation repertoires matched the approximately 700 first-cohort repertoires in platform, a later analysis reported.

Overall study results and limits: The classifier was said to identify cytomegalovirus status with high specificity and sensitivity.

Clones were sequenced by immunoSEQ multiplex PCR, and TCRdb holds only the in-frame ones, with some missing. The top ten clones hold around 15% of a sample with 200,000 to 250,000 clones, approximately 83% of them seen once. This rearrangement joins TRBV6-1 to TRBJ1-2; D perhaps matches TRBD1 (6 bases). The TCR originated in a woman aged 30 to 39 in good health and CMV-seropositive. The sample comprised PBMCs. The CDR3 DNA sequence: TGTGCCAGCAGCATGCCGGACAGATCGAGTGGCTACACCTTC. It translates to CASSMPDRSSGYTF.